Shown below are 28 T cell receptor beta chains from a single sample sequenced in a study of radiotherapy plus CTLA-4 blockade in lung cancer. Assay used: immunoSEQ multiplex PCR; TCRdb lists only in-frame clones, some missing. The sample carries 25,000 to 35,000 clones, 60% to 80% recorded once. Specimen: peripheral blood, collected from a patient treated with radiotherapy plus ipilimumab. The origin of the receptors is a human donor with non-small cell lung cancer whose response to radiotherapy plus ipilimumab could not be evaluated.

The chain has TRBV19 and TRBJ2-5; unclear D gene. Germline V CDR1 and CDR2: LNHDA, SQIVND (reference sequence). The length of the CDR3 is 13 residues. V lost 4 bases to trimming and J lost 4 bases, with 10 bases between them. CDR3 protein: CASSSRGGETQYF. CDR3 DNA sequence: TGTGCCAGTAGTAGTCGCGGTGGAGAGACCCAGTACTTC.

This chain uses TRBV5-1 with TRBJ2-1, with TRBD1 as a possible D gene (6 bases). The CDR3 length is 16 residues. Germline V lookup: CDR1 SGHRS, CDR2 YFSETQ. V lost 1 base and J 0 bases, leaving 11 bases between the germline ends. The CDR3 loop is CASSLRTGYSYNEQFF. The DNA of the CDR3 is TGCGCCAGCAGCTTGAGAACAGGGTACTCCTACAATGAGCAGTTCTTC. Filled out from reference TRBV5-1 and TRBJ2-1, the complete variable domain reads KAGVTQTPRYLIKTRGQQVTLSCSPISGHRSVSWYQQTPGQGLQFLFEYFSETQRNKGNFPGRFSGRQFSNSRSEMNVSTLELGDSALYLCASSLRTGYSYNEQFFGPGTRLTVL.

The genes are TRBV2 and TRBJ2-7; 12 bases align to TRBD2. CDR3 size: 14 residues. Germline values: CDR1 SNHLY, CDR2 FYNNEI. The J segment lost 0 bases and the V segment lost 6 bases, leaving 0 bases of the junction unmatched. The CDR3 nucleotides are TGTGCCAGCAGGACTAGCGGGAGCTCCTACGAGCAGTACTTC. It specifies CASRTSGSSYEQYF.

This clone was picked up one time. The chain combines TRBV30 with TRBJ2-2; TRBD2 matches 8 bases. This CDR3 is built from 16 residues. Per germline, CDR1 GTSNPN and CDR2 SVGIG (reference sequence). V shed 2 bases and J 4 bases; nucleotides not matched to a gene: 9. In nucleotides, the CDR3 is TGTGCCTGGAGTATTAGCGGGGCAAGGGTCACCGGGGAGCTGTTTTTT. Amino acids: CAWSISGARVTGELFF.

The rearrangement joins TRBV7-8 to TRBJ2-7; 8 nucleotides match TRBD2. Germline loops: CDR1 SGHVS, CDR2 FQNEAQ. There are 16 residues in the CDR3. J gave up 6 bases and V 2 bases, and 12 bases lay outside the gene matches. DNA for the CDR3: TGTGCCAGCAGCTTACTACACGGGCAGGCGGGGGGCGAGCAGTACTTC. Translated: CASSLLHGQAGGEQYF.

The chain combines TRBV7-8 with TRBJ2-5; TRBD2 agrees at 9 bases. The J call may be mistaken, given a closer DNA end match to TRBJ2-7. The CDR3 has 15 residues. Looked up from germline, CDR1 is SGHVS and CDR2 is FQNEAQ. The CDR3 DNA is TGTGCCAGCAGCTTACTAGCGGGGTTCTCCTACGAGCAGTACTTC. Translated: CASSLLAGFSYEQYF.

This clone has a handful of counts. The CDR3 coding sequence is TGTGCCAGTAGGAGCCGGGACTCCAATGAGCAGTTCTTC. The encoded protein is CASRSRDSNEQFF. The chain employs TRBV19 and TRBJ2-1; TRBD2 is a possible D gene (6 bases). This CDR3 contains 13 residues. CDR1 is LNHDA, CDR2 SQIVND, per germline (reference sequence). V lost 6 bases, J lost 6 bases, and 12 bases lay in between.

The chain links TRBV6-6 to TRBJ2-5, with 9 bases aligning to TRBD2. Trimming removed 8 bases from V and 2 bases from J; junction bases left unmatched: 6. Germline V CDR1 and CDR2: MNHNY, SVGAGI (reference sequence). This CDR3 is built from 14 residues. The CDR3 nucleotides read TGTGCCAGCCGGCTAGCGGGACAGCAAGAGACCCAGTACTTC. This translates into CASRLAGQQETQYF.

The chain carries TRBV2 and TRBJ2-5; 15 bases match TRBD2. Losses at the gene ends were 7 bases for V and 4 bases for J; bases not matched to a gene: 7. Looked up from germline, CDR1 is SNHLY and CDR2 is FYNNEI. This CDR3 comprises 16 residues. The CDR3 region is CASTRTSGRGGETQYF. The CDR3 DNA is TGTGCCAGCACCCGGACTAGCGGGAGGGGTGGAGAGACCCAGTACTTC.

This clone has only one observation. The conserved closing phenylalanine or tryptophan is absent in this CDR3, likely reflecting a read error. This chain joins TRBV28 and TRBJ2-7; 14 nucleotides align to TRBD2. This CDR3 comprises 16 residues. V was pared by 5 bases and J by 9 bases, with 12 bases of the junction left unmatched. CDR1 is MDHEN, CDR2 SYDVKM, per germline. As DNA, the CDR3 is TGTGCCAGCAGTAAACAACCGGGACTAGCGGGAGATGTGCAGTACCTC. Its protein is CASSKQPGLAGDVQYL.

In this sample, this clone turned up a few times. The chain combines TRBV7-2 with TRBJ2-1; TRBD2 matches 8 bases. Trimming cost V 5 bases and J 8 bases; bases outside gene matches: 8. The CDR3 runs to 14 residues. The germline V gene encodes CDR1 SGHTA and CDR2 FQGNSA. As DNA, the CDR3 is TGTGCCAGCAGCCCGAGGACTAGCAGTTATGAGCAGTTCTTC. It yields the protein CASSPRTSSYEQFF.

In this sample, this clone turned up once. Other nucleotide sequences from this sample produce the same CDR3. The CDR3 here is CASGRDSHTDTQYF. The CDR3 DNA sequence: TGTGCTAGTGGAAGGGACAGCCACACAGATACGCAGTATTTT. This chain uses TRBV12-5 with TRBJ2-3, with 7 bases fitting TRBD1. The length of the CDR3 is 14 residues. The trim removed 6 bases at V and 2 bases at J, leaving 5 bases unmatched. Germline V CDR1 and CDR2: LGHNT, FRNRAP.

The chain is built from TRBV5-1 and TRBJ2-4; TRBD1 matches 8 bases. This CDR3 region has 14 residues. Germline CDR1 reads SGHRS; CDR2 reads YFSETQ. The V segment lost 0 bases and the J segment 8 bases; nucleotides outside the gene matches: 4. The DNA for the CDR3 is TGCGCCAGCAGCTTGGGACAGGGGAATGACATTCAGTACTTC. Amino acids: CASSLGQGNDIQYF.

V is TRBV28 and J is TRBJ2-4; 8 positions match TRBD2. V was pared by 6 bases and J by 7 bases, with 5 bases of the junction left unmatched. Germline V CDR1 and CDR2: MDHEN, SYDVKM. This CDR3 comprises 13 residues. CDR3 bases: TGTGCCAGCAGCTATCGACTAGCGAACATTCAGTACTTC. Translating gives CASSYRLANIQYF.

The CDR3 sequence: CASSPDRDEQYF. Written as DNA, the CDR3 is TGTGCCAGCTCACCAGACAGGGACGAGCAGTACTTC. The rearrangement joins TRBV18 to TRBJ2-7; 7 nucleotides align to TRBD1. Germline CDR1 KGHSH, CDR2 LQKENI. This CDR3 contains 12 residues. J gave up 5 bases and V 2 bases, and 0 bases lay outside the gene matches.

This chain connects TRBV29-1 to TRBJ2-1; D unresolved. Germline V CDR1 and CDR2: SQVTM, ANQGSEA. Trimming shortened V by 2 bases and J by 6 bases, and 14 bases separated the two germline ends. The CDR3 contains 14 residues. As DNA, the CDR3 is TGCAGCGTTGAATCGAGGCAGCCGGTCAATGAGCAGTTCTTC. Encoded protein: CSVESRQPVNEQFF.

This sequence joins TRBV12-5 and TRBJ1-1, with D perhaps matching TRBD1 (5 bases). The CDR3 sequence is 16 residues long. Germline V gives CDR1 LGHNT, CDR2 FRNRAP. V dropped 4 bases and J dropped 0 bases, with 15 bases sitting between them. CDR3 protein: CASGSEAGRVNTEAFF. As DNA, the CDR3 is TGTGCTAGTGGTTCAGAGGCCGGCAGGGTGAACACTGAAGCTTTCTTT.

The chain couples TRBV11-2 to TRBJ2-1; the D gene is possibly TRBD1 (6 bases). Trimming left V 5 bases short and J 9 bases short, with 20 bases between. The CDR3 spans 15 residues. The germline V gene has CDR1 SGHAT and CDR2 FQNNGV. The CDR3 reads CASSPSNNRAREQFF. CDR3 in DNA: TGTGCCAGCAGCCCGAGTAACAACAGGGCGCGTGAGCAGTTCTTC.

The J gene is TRBJ2-1, the V gene TRBV11-1; the D gene is possibly TRBD2 (5 bases). The V gene's germline CDR1 is SGHAT and CDR2 FQDESV (reference sequence). The V end lost 1 base, the J end lost 0 bases, and 10 bases lay between the germline ends. CDR3 length: 16 amino acids. CDR3 DNA: TGTGCCAGCAGCTTAGAGCGGAGGAGCTCCTACAATGAGCAGTTCTTC. Translation gives CASSLERRSSYNEQFF.

This chain's CDR3 is CASRGQLRGTEAFF. In nucleotides, the CDR3 is TGTGCCAGCAGGGGACAGTTGCGCGGGACTGAAGCTTTCTTT. The chain recombines TRBV6-1 with TRBJ1-1; TRBD1 matches at 7 bases. The germline V gene encodes CDR1 MNHNS and CDR2 SASEGT. J was trimmed by 5 bases and V by 6 bases; bases with no gene match: 9. The CDR3 extends over 14 amino acids.

Worth noting for this clone: Different DNA sequences within this sample yield the same CDR3. The V call is TRBV7-2, the J call TRBJ2-2, with 9 bases matching TRBD1. J lost 1 base, V lost 6 bases, and 3 bases had no gene match. The CDR3 covers 15 residues. In germline, CDR1 is SGHTA, CDR2 FQGNSA. CDR3 DNA sequence: TGTGCCAGCAGACCGACAGGGGGGAACACCGGGGAGCTGTTTTTT. Amino acids: CASRPTGGNTGELFF.

V is TRBV13 and J is TRBJ1-2, with 9 bases fitting TRBD1. The CDR3 runs to 16 residues. The germline V gene encodes CDR1 PRHDT and CDR2 FYEKMQ (reference sequence). V lost 4 bases, J lost 9 bases, and 15 bases stayed unmatched. The CDR3 reads CASSSTRDRVFNSYTF. DNA of the CDR3: TGTGCCAGCAGCTCAACCCGGGACAGGGTCTTCAATAGCTACACCTTC.

This rearrangement joins TRBV5-1 to TRBJ2-7, with 8 bases aligning to TRBD1. The CDR3 has 16 amino acids. V was clipped by 5 bases and J by 0 bases; unmatched bases: 10. CDR1 is SGHRS, CDR2 YFSETQ, per germline. In nucleotides, the CDR3 is TGCGCCAGCAGACCCCTTACAGGGGGATCCTCCTACGAGCAGTACTTC. It codes for CASRPLTGGSSYEQYF.

This clone was found once. V usage is TRBV10-2 and J usage is TRBJ1-5; D perhaps matches TRBD1 (6 bases). V was shortened by 5 bases and J by 3 bases, with 14 bases between the two germline ends. The CDR3 contains 15 residues. The germline CDR1 and CDR2 sequences are WSHSY and SAAADI. CDR3 protein: CASSLGGGNNQPQHF. The CDR3 region has the DNA TGCGCCAGCAGTCTGGGCGGGGGCAACAATCAGCCCCAGCATTTT.

The chain uses TRBV7-2 and TRBJ2-3; D is unresolved. This CDR3 is 14 amino acids long. Germline V gene lookup returns CDR1 SGHTA and CDR2 FQGNSA. Trimming stripped 2 bases from V and 2 bases from J, with 8 bases between. As DNA, the CDR3 is TGTGCCAGCAGCTTACGGTCCCTCACAGATACGCAGTATTTT. As protein: CASSLRSLTDTQYF.

The rearrangement uses TRBV6-1 and TRBJ2-7; 7 nucleotides align to TRBD1. V lost 8 bases, J lost 2 bases, and 9 bases stayed unmatched. Germline V gene sequence: CDR1 MNHNS, CDR2 SASEGT. The CDR3 loop spans 14 amino acids. Here the CDR3 reads CASLDRDPPYEQYF. In nucleotides, the CDR3 is TGTGCCAGCCTCGACAGGGACCCTCCCTACGAGCAGTACTTC.

Remarks on this clone: The same CDR3 also results from other DNA sequences found in this sample. The chain is built from TRBV5-5 and TRBJ1-3, with D unresolved. This CDR3 is built from 14 residues. Germline CDR1 and CDR2: SGHKS and YYEKEE (reference sequence). V shed 0 bases and J shed 2 bases, with 6 bases lying between them. The CDR3 here is CASSLGGPGNTIYF. The CDR3 region has the DNA TGTGCCAGCAGCTTGGGAGGGCCTGGAAACACCATATATTTT.

V usage is TRBV27 and J usage is TRBJ2-5; D ambiguous. The CDR3 covers 13 residues. The V end was cut by 0 bases, the J end by 1 base, with 3 bases between. CDR1 MNHEY and CDR2 SMNVEV come from the germline V gene (reference sequence). CDR3 protein: CASSLSRQETQYF. In nucleotides, the CDR3 is TGTGCCAGCAGTTTATCTCGCCAAGAGACCCAGTACTTC.